The rows below give T cell receptor beta chains drawn from one sample of a study of molecular identifiers for immune sequencing clone quantification. TCRdb called the PCR reads again in MiXCR, with one record for every CDR3 protein. The sample consists of around 82,000 distinct CDR3 sequences, around 17% of them appearing once. The sample comprised naive CD8+ T cells from blood, with Jurkat cell RNA spiked in. The receptors come from a human donor in good health. Some libraries in this study had Jurkat cell RNA spiked in. CDR3s include the opening cysteine and the closing phenylalanine or tryptophan. Fields, in order: V gene, clone size, J gene, D gene, CDR3 DNA, CDR3 protein. The D gene is left open where the match is weak. Not all rows give a size; the values are once, few, many and, for expanded clones, a class.

TRBV13	many	TRBJ2-7	.	TGTGCCAGCAGCCACGAGGATCCGGGCGAGCAGTACTTC	CASSHEDPGEQYF
TRBV7-6	many	TRBJ2-4	.	TGTGCCAGCAGCTCGGGGGGTCTGACAGGGTTAGCCAAAAACATTCAGTACTTC	CASSSGGLTGLAKNIQYF
TRBV24-1	many	TRBJ2-1	TRBD2	TGTGCCACCAGTGACCACGTGGGGCGGGAGGTTCCGAATGCGTACAATGAGCAGTTCTTC	CATSDHVGREVPNAYNEQFF
TRBV12-3/TRBV12-4	.	TRBJ1-5	.	TGTGCCAGCAGTCCGGGGTGGGGGATGGGCAATCAGCCCCAGCATTTT	CASSPGWGMGNQPQHF
TRBV4-3	many	TRBJ2-7	.	TGCGCCAGCAGCCAAGATCAACACGGGGTCTACGAGCAGTACTTC	CASSQDQHGVYEQYF
TRBV28	many	TRBJ1-6	.	TGTGCCAGTACCTGGCGGGTTTATAATTCACCCCTCCACTTT	CASTWRVYNSPLHF
TRBV3-1	many	TRBJ1-6	.	TGTGCCAGCAGCCAAGAACGGCCGGTCTATAATTCACCCCTCCACTTT	CASSQERPVYNSPLHF
TRBV30	many	TRBJ2-7	.	TGTGCCTGTACCCGAGACACCACCTACGAGCAGTACTTC	CACTRDTTYEQYF
TRBV28	.	TRBJ1-5	.	TGTGCCAGCAGCTCGTGGCCCTCGGATAGCAATCAGCCCCAGCATTTT	CASSSWPSDSNQPQHF
TRBV12-3/TRBV12-4	many	TRBJ1-5	TRBD1	TGTGCCAGCAGTTTAGAGGACAGGGTCGCTAATCAGCCCCAGCATTTT	CASSLEDRVANQPQHF
TRBV14	many	TRBJ2-5	.	TGTGCCAGCAGCCAAGTGTCCACCAGGGAGACCCAGTACTTC	CASSQVSTRETQYF